A single sample is the source of the 20 T cell receptor beta chains below, sequenced in a study of T cells in Graves' hyperthyroidism and ophthalmopathy. Template material for amplifying TCR beta CDR3 regions consisted of RNA transcripts. Primed by the HTBI set, a first-round RT-PCR was run on the TCR CDR3. TCRdb redid the calling of the multiplex PCR reads with MiXCR, one entry per CDR3 protein. The sample consists of 350,000 to 400,000 distinct CDR3 sequences, 19% of them appearing once. Specimen: blood. These receptors were taken from a woman between 18 and 29 years old with Graves' hyperthyroidism.

The table lists this clonotype with many counts. The chain uses TRBV7-2 and TRBJ1-2; D is ambiguous. The CDR3 spans 16 residues. Trimming removed 0 bases from V and 3 bases from J, with 14 bases in between. Looked up from germline, CDR1 is SGHTA and CDR2 is FQGNSA. The CDR3 bases are TGTGCCAGCAGCTTAGCAAGAGGGTCCGGCGACTATGGCTACACCTTC. Translating it yields CASSLARGSGDYGYTF.

This clonotype showed up many times. The chain carries TRBV20-1 and TRBJ2-7; the match to TRBD1 covers 10 bases. V gave up 6 bases and J gave up 6 bases; unmatched junction bases: 20. CDR1 is DFQATT, CDR2 SNEGSKA, per germline (reference sequence). There are 17 residues in the CDR3. CDR3 coding DNA: TGCAGTGCAAAACAGACAGGGGGCCGGATCAAGGGCCCCGAGCAGTACTTC. Translating gives CSAKQTGGRIKGPEQYF.

Worth noting for this clonotype: Sequence at one end of the junction differs from germline and may be a read error. The rearrangement uses TRBV15 and TRBJ2-2; D possibly matches TRBD1 or TRBD2 (5 bases each). There are 14 residues in the CDR3. Germline V lookup: CDR1 LNHNV, CDR2 YYDKDF (reference sequence). The CDR3 spells CTTRPSRDHGELFF. Written as DNA, the CDR3 is TGTACCACCAGACCATCCAGGGACCACGGGGAGCTGTTTTTT.

This clonotype appeared many times. The J gene is TRBJ1-2, the V gene TRBV25-1; D remains unclear. The CDR3 is 12 residues long. Looked up from germline, CDR1 is MGHDK and CDR2 is SYGVNS. CDR3 in amino acids: CDRPRVRDGYTF. CDR3 DNA: TGTGACAGACCGAGGGTAAGAGATGGCTACACCTTC.

The chain couples TRBV6-2 or TRBV6-3 to TRBJ2-7; TRBD1 matches 10 bases. V lost 5 bases and J lost 4; bases outside the gene matches: 14. The CDR3 runs to 17 residues. Germline assignment: CDR1 MNHEY and CDR2 SVGEGT. The DNA for the CDR3 is TGTGCCAGCAGTCAGGGACAGGGGCTCTTCAGACTTTACGAGCAGTACTTC. Residues: CASSQGQGLFRLYEQYF.

The gene calls are TRBV6-1 and TRBJ2-2; 12 bases fit TRBD2. The CDR3 runs to 16 residues. V trimming: 6 bases; J trimming: 5 bases; junction bases outside the gene matches: 7. Looked up from germline, CDR1 is MNHNS and CDR2 is SASEGT. CDR3 sequence reads: CASRPGTSGLTGELFF. Written as DNA, the CDR3 is TGTGCCAGCAGGCCCGGGACTAGCGGGTTAACCGGGGAGCTGTTTTTT.

This clonotype appeared many times. The V and J genes are TRBV20-1 and TRBJ1-5; tentative D call: TRBD1 (5 bases). CDR3 length equals 14 residues. Germline CDR1 reads DFQATT; CDR2 reads SNEGSKA (reference sequence). V was trimmed by 3 bases and J by 3 bases, leaving 12 bases between them. As DNA, the CDR3 is TGCAGTGCTAGGGCTGGGACCCTCAATCAGCCCCAGCATTTT. Protein sequence: CSARAGTLNQPQHF.

At least ten counts were recorded for this clonotype. DNA for the CDR3: TGTGCCACCAGTGACACCAGGGACACCTACGAGCAGTACTTC. This codes for CATSDTRDTYEQYF. The V gene is TRBV24-1, the J gene TRBJ2-7; D perhaps matches TRBD1 (6 bases). This CDR3 is built from 14 residues. Germline loops: CDR1 KGHDR, CDR2 SFDVKD. V gave up 4 bases and J gave up 2 bases, with 11 bases separating them.

There are many counts of this clonotype. This chain links TRBV6-2 or TRBV6-3 with TRBJ2-7; D assignment may be TRBD1 or TRBD2 (6 bases each). CDR3 size: 15 residues. Germline values: CDR1 MNHEY, CDR2 SVGEGT. V lost 4 bases to trimming and J lost 4 bases, with 17 bases between them. Written as DNA, the CDR3 is TGTGCCAGCAGTTTCCCCACGGGGGCGCTTTACGAGCAGTACTTC. Translation gives CASSFPTGALYEQYF.

This clonotype occurred many times. The rearrangement links TRBV5-1 to TRBJ2-7; D is perhaps TRBD1 (5 bases). Deletions cut 0 bases from V and 2 bases from J, with 9 bases between. The CDR3 contains 14 residues. The germline V gene has CDR1 SGHRS and CDR2 YFSETQ. The CDR3 DNA reads TGCGCCAGCAGCTTGGGACAGAGCACCTACGAGCAGTACTTC. This gives the protein CASSLGQSTYEQYF.

A few counts support this clonotype. This CDR3 is CASSQVLRGHRGTQYF. The CDR3 DNA sequence: TGTGCCAGCAGCCAAGTGTTACGAGGGCATCGGGGGACCCAGTACTTC. The V gene is TRBV3-1, the J gene TRBJ2-5; D perhaps matches TRBD2 (5 bases). Germline CDR1 is LGHDT and CDR2 is YNNKEL (reference sequence). Trimming cost V 1 base and J 7 bases, with 19 bases left between them. The CDR3 length is 16 residues.

This clonotype was picked up a small number of times. This chain uses TRBV4-1 with TRBJ1-2; 8 bases agree with TRBD1. V was clipped by 0 bases and J by 4 bases; unmatched bases: 7. Germline lookup yields CDR1 MGHRA and CDR2 YSYEKL. The CDR3 sequence is 16 residues long. CDR3 loop: CASSQEGTGDIYGYTF. CDR3 DNA sequence: TGCGCCAGCAGCCAAGAAGGGACAGGCGACATCTATGGCTACACCTTC.

This clonotype was picked up many times. This chain joins TRBV5-1 and TRBJ1-2, with a weak D call TRBD1 (5 bases). V dropped 4 bases and J dropped 5 bases, with 18 bases sitting between them. Germline-derived CDR1 and CDR2 are SGHRS and YFSETQ. The CDR3 extends over 15 amino acids. CDR3 nucleotide sequence: TGCGCCAGCAGCGCTGACAGCCCGACGGGTTATGGCTACACCTTC. Its translation is CASSADSPTGYGYTF. Supplemented by reference TRBV5-1 and TRBJ1-2, the full variable domain reads KAGVTQTPRYLIKTRGQQVTLSCSPISGHRSVSWYQQTPGQGLQFLFEYFSETQRNKGNFPGRFSGRQFSNSRSEMNVSTLELGDSALYLCASSADSPTGYGYTFGSGTRLTVV.

This clonotype has at least ten counts. This chain links TRBV28 with TRBJ1-2, with TRBD1 matching 7 bases. The germline V gene has CDR1 MDHEN and CDR2 SYDVKM. CDR3 length: 13 amino acids. The J segment lost 3 bases and the V segment lost 8 bases, leaving 6 bases of the junction unmatched. Written as DNA, the CDR3 is TGTGCCAGCGAAGGGACAGCCTACTATGGCTACACCTTC. Amino acid sequence: CASEGTAYYGYTF.

V usage is TRBV12-3 or TRBV12-4 and J usage is TRBJ2-5; 13 bases agree with TRBD2. V dropped 6 bases and J dropped 5; count of bases not matched to a gene: 12. This CDR3 has 17 residues. DNA of the CDR3: TGTGCCAGCAGCCAAACGGGACTAGCGGGGTTCGGTGAGACCCAGTACTTC. Amino acids: CASSQTGLAGFGETQYF.

This clonotype was seen repeatedly, ten times or more. The CDR3 DNA follows: TGTGCCAGCGTAAGGACAGGGAGCTACGAGCAGTACTTC. Amino acid sequence: CASVRTGSYEQYF. The gene calls are TRBV25-1 and TRBJ2-7; TRBD1 agrees at 8 bases. Germline CDR1 and CDR2: MGHDK and SYGVNS. The trim removed 8 bases at V and 3 bases at J, leaving 6 bases unmatched. The CDR3 is made up of 13 amino acids.

The rearrangement joins TRBV2 to TRBJ2-2, with 7 bases that match TRBD1. After removal of 0 bases from V and 2 bases from J, the junction contained 6 bases not matched to a gene. This CDR3 comprises 17 residues. Germline-derived CDR1 and CDR2 are SNHLY and FYNNEI. In DNA, the CDR3 is TGTGCCAGCAGTGAAGCGAGGACAGGTGTTAACACCGGGGAGCTGTTTTTT. It encodes CASSEARTGVNTGELFF.

In its sample, this clonotype was seen many times. This chain connects TRBV4-1 to TRBJ1-2; no clear D. Looked up from germline, CDR1 is MGHRA and CDR2 is YSYEKL. Trimming took off 5 bases at V and 5 bases at J, with 9 bases between the two ends. The CDR3 has 12 residues. The DNA for the CDR3 is TGCGCCAGCAGCAATTACCGTTATGGCTACACCTTC. As protein: CASSNYRYGYTF.

There are many counts of this clonotype. The J gene is TRBJ1-2, the V gene TRBV20-1; D call uncertain. The germline V gene has CDR1 DFQATT and CDR2 SNEGSKA (reference sequence). V lost 0 bases and J lost 4, with 12 bases in between. The CDR3 totals 14 residues. The CDR3 sequence is CSARDREHTYGYTF. The DNA of the CDR3 is TGCAGTGCTAGAGATCGCGAACATACCTATGGCTACACCTTC.

This clonotype was seen at least ten times. The rearrangement joins TRBV7-9 to TRBJ1-1; perhaps TRBD1 as D (5 bases). Trimming stripped 4 bases from V and 3 bases from J, with 15 bases between. The CDR3 runs 15 residues. The V gene's germline CDR1 is SEHNR and CDR2 FQNEAQ (reference sequence). The CDR3 is CASSYAPGPYTEAFF. The CDR3 nucleotides read TGTGCCAGCAGCTATGCTCCGGGACCCTACACTGAAGCTTTCTTT.